This T cell receptor beta chain was found in a study of T cell responses to AZD1222 COVID-19 vaccine (dated by TCRdb to the early 2020s). As for the study more broadly: AZD1222 recipients given second doses at about 4 weeks or at about 12 weeks were pooled, since spike-specific TCR depth and breadth were not found to differ between the two schedules. A total of 233 trial participants underwent TCR sequencing, of whom about 200 had received two doses of AZD1222 and 26 had received two doses of the MenACWY control vaccine. Enrollment into the trials was organized by age into subgroups of 18-55, 56-69 and 70-plus years, and those subgroups contained about 160, 30 and 59 TCR-sequenced participants, respectively. Here is what the overall study found, with its caveats: Vaccine-associated CD4 TCRs spanned the whole spike protein, with dominant responses in regions 160-218 and 743-854. Because no day 14 peak-response samples were available, the repertoires could be characterized only after the peak T cell response. The 56-69-year group was small, and its depth increase did not reach significance, likely because of low power. Reportedly, close to half of the unique spike-specific TCRs recognized epitopes lying outside the regions that are mutated in the B.1.351 and B.1.1.7 variants. Spike-specific TCR breadth and depth rose significantly after two AZD1222 doses compared with day 0 and with MenACWY recipients. Participants were mostly white British, with more females than males. The authors suggested clonal diversity may have been underestimated. Conclusions about previously exposed vaccinees were limited because only six AZD1222 recipients were SARS-CoV-2 seropositive at baseline.

The V and J ends are trimmed by 1 base and 6 bases, leaving 15 bases between them. In the germline V gene (reference sequence), CDR1 corresponds to SEHNR and CDR2 to FQNEAQ. The CDR3 starts with the cysteine, ends with the phenylalanine, and has 16 residues. The kept DNA is CDR3 alone, 48 bases in frame from the first base. This specimen's time point label, interpreted: baseline before first vaccination. Samples from vaccinated people were obtained from the UK trials COV001 and COV002, which included a single-blind randomized controlled phase 2/3 trial of AZD1222 (ChAdOx1 nCoV-19) in healthy adults. For TCRbeta chain sequencing, PBMC samples were collected from trial participants at day 0 and at day 28 after the second dose. A word on this clone: No antigen is known for it. No qualities accompany the bases; no much larger clone lies one base away.

The CDR3 regions of human TCRbeta chains were analyzed by immunosequencing. The authors' analysis ran thus. Repertoire TCRs were matched against a reference library of SARS-CoV-2-specific TCRs generated with the MIRA antigen-specificity platform. Breadth was defined as the fraction of unique TCRs that were SARS-CoV-2-associated. Depth was defined as the fraction of total T cells that were SARS-CoV-2-associated. Using the MIRA data, each spike-specific TCR was mapped to the spike region that the TCR reacts to and placed in a CD4 or CD8 class. Log10-transformed breadth and depth values were compared by one-way ANOVA with Sidak's multiple comparisons tests. TCRdb re-hosts the immuneACCESS table, in-frame sequences only. Its copies lack some clones; in the studies checked, an unresolved V gene accounts for under half of them, and the cause for the rest is not known. V and J calls plus clone size are reproduced from that table; the DNA served to infer D and trimming. The table for this sample lists 120,000 or so clones; 92% of them were counted only once. Jointly, the top ten make up under 1.2% of the sample.

This receptor was obtained from an adult in good health. The sample in question was peripheral blood, obtained on day 0 of AZD1222 vaccination. Here the chain combines TRBV7-9 and TRBJ1-4; TRBD1 is a weak D gene call, 6 bases matching. The nucleotide sequence is TGTGCCAGCAGCTTAGGGTTGGCAGGGGTAGATGAAAAACTGTTTTTT. This sequence encodes CASSLGLAGVDEKLFF.